These 8 T cell receptor beta chains were sequenced from one sample in a study of T cell responses to AZD1222 COVID-19 vaccine. Repertoires were generated with immunoSEQ multiplex PCR, while TCRdb's copy carries only in-frame clones and drops some. Of 75,000 to 85,000 clones in the sample, roughly 90% were seen once. The sequencing here drew on peripheral blood, taken 28 days after the second AZD1222 dose. Every receptor here comes from an adult who received the AZD1222 COVID-19 vaccine.

The chain recombines TRBV19 with TRBJ1-1, with D unclear. CDR3 length: 13 residues. Germline V CDR1 and CDR2: LNHDA, SQIVND (reference sequence). V lost 8 bases to trimming and J lost 0 bases, with 10 bases between them. The CDR3 protein is CASYHGMNTEAFF. The CDR3, as DNA: TGTGCCAGTTATCATGGGATGAACACTGAAGCTTTCTTT.

The CDR3 region is CASSPNRASSYEQYF. DNA for the CDR3: TGCGCCAGCAGCCCAAACAGGGCTAGCTCCTACGAGCAGTACTTC. The chain recombines TRBV5-1 with TRBJ2-7; D may be TRBD1 (6 bases). Trimming cost V 4 bases and J 0 bases, with 14 bases left between them. The CDR3 is made up of 15 amino acids. Germline V gene data show CDR1 as SGHRS and CDR2 as YFSETQ. The full variable domain, with the rest looked up from reference TRBV5-1 and TRBJ2-7, is KAGVTQTPRYLIKTRGQQVTLSCSPISGHRSVSWYQQTPGQGLQFLFEYFSETQRNKGNFPGRFSGRQFSNSRSEMNVSTLELGDSALYLCASSPNRASSYEQYFGPGTRLTVT.

This chain joins TRBV15 and TRBJ2-7; 11 bases match TRBD1. The germline V gene encodes CDR1 LNHNV and CDR2 YYDKDF (reference sequence). V dropped 4 bases and J dropped 5; count of bases not matched to a gene: 7. The CDR3 covers 15 residues. CDR3 bases: TGTGCCACCAGCACCTTGGACAGGGGGCGGAACGAGCAGTACTTC. Residues: CATSTLDRGRNEQYF.

This rearrangement joins TRBV7-9 to TRBJ2-3; the match to TRBD2 covers 9 bases. Germline assignment: CDR1 SEHNR and CDR2 FQNEAQ (reference sequence). The length of the CDR3 is 17 residues. Trimming removed 0 bases from V and 5 bases from J; junction bases left unmatched: 9. The chain's CDR3 is CASSLARSSGEGDTQYF. Written as DNA, the CDR3 is TGTGCCAGCAGCTTAGCTCGCTCTAGCGGGGAAGGAGATACGCAGTATTTT.

The count of this clone is one. V gene TRBV7-2 combines with J gene TRBJ2-7, with a weak D call TRBD1 (5 bases). In germline, CDR1 is SGHTA, CDR2 FQGNSA. V was clipped by 5 bases and J by 4 bases, with 15 bases between them. The CDR3 runs 14 residues. CDR3 protein: CASSAPDSSYEQYF. Written as DNA, the CDR3 is TGTGCCAGCAGCGCCCCAGACAGCAGTTACGAGCAGTACTTC.

The chain recombines TRBV6-5 with TRBJ1-2, with D perhaps matching TRBD1 (5 bases). Looked up from germline, CDR1 is MNHEY and CDR2 is SVGAGI. CDR3 length equals 13 residues. V was cut by 7 bases and J by 8 bases, with 17 bases left in between. CDR3 sequence reads: CASKVGWRDGYTF. The CDR3 nucleotides are TGTGCCAGCAAAGTGGGCTGGCGGGACGGCTACACCTTC.

The chain recombines TRBV30 with TRBJ2-1; tentative D call: TRBD1 (6 bases). The CDR3 has 13 residues. CDR1 and CDR2 from the germline V gene are GTSNPN and SVGIG (reference sequence). V was shortened by 4 bases and J by 5 bases, with 12 bases between the two germline ends. CDR3 residues: CAWTRDRHNEQFF. The CDR3 DNA reads TGTGCCTGGACTAGAGACAGGCACAATGAGCAGTTCTTC.

This chain links TRBV2 with TRBJ2-3, with D perhaps matching TRBD2 (7 bases). The CDR3 loop spans 14 amino acids. The germline CDR1 and CDR2 sequences are SNHLY and FYNNEI. V lost 8 bases and J lost 1, with 13 bases in between. The CDR3 region has the DNA TGTGCCAGCGGGGGGGCGACGGGCACAGATACGCAGTATTTT. It is translated as CASGGATGTDTQYF.